This TCR beta chain was retrieved from a study of long-term antiretroviral therapy in people with HIV. Findings and limits, study-wide: CDR3 lengths in HIV samples spanned a narrower range than controls. Relative to transplant donor controls, diversity remained lower despite increasing after ART. Pre-ART expanded TRB clones stayed dominant throughout, though often decreasing after ART.

Germline CDR1 reads MDHEN; CDR2 reads SYDVKM. This CDR3 spans 12 amino acids. Trimming left V 4 bases short and J 3 bases short, with 3 bases between. Sequencing used immunoSEQ v3.0 at survey level. Measured with immunoSEQ multiplex PCR; TCRdb has only the in-frame clones, and not every one. This sample has tens of thousands of clones, with less than 85% found just once. This clone was detected only a few times. Its specificity is unknown. Post-ART PBMC samples numbered at least two per donor, and pre-ART ones at least one. The clonotype originates from a man younger than 40 with HIV. The specimen was unsorted PBMCs, collected 3.4 years after starting antiretroviral therapy. The chain uses TRBV28 and TRBJ1-4, with D unclear. CDR3 in amino acids: CASSWANEKLFF. The DNA of the CDR3 is TGTGCCAGCAGTTGGGCTAATGAAAAACTGTTTTTT.